These T cell receptor beta chains were read from a single sample in a study of blood T cell repertoires in COVID-19. Profiled with immunoSEQ multiplex PCR; TCRdb holds only in-frame clones, not every one. This table holds roughly 280,000 clones, around 89% found once. Sample: PBMCs or T cells enriched from blood (not recorded which). These receptors were taken from a woman in her 30s with acute COVID-19. The CDR3 runs from the conserved cysteine through the conserved F or W. Fields, in order: clone size, D gene, V gene, J gene, CDR3 protein, CDR3 DNA. D genes are given only for firm matches. The size field is filled for only some rows; it gives once, few, many or a size class.

clone size: .
D gene: TRBD1
V gene: TRBV5-1
J gene: TRBJ1-1
CDR3 protein: CASSFGQVDTEAFF
CDR3 DNA: TGCGCCAGCAGCTTCGGACAGGTTGACACTGAAGCTTTCTTT

clone size: .
D gene: TRBD1
V gene: TRBV7-2
J gene: TRBJ2-3
CDR3 protein: CASSRGLQGADTQYF
CDR3 DNA: TGTGCCAGCAGCCGGGGATTACAGGGGGCAGATACGCAGTATTTT

clone size: once
D gene: .
V gene: TRBV18
J gene: TRBJ2-1
CDR3 protein: CASSLARSADEQFF
CDR3 DNA: TGTGCCAGCTCCCTGGCGAGGAGCGCGGATGAGCAGTTCTTC

clone size: .
D gene: .
V gene: TRBV28
J gene: TRBJ2-1
CDR3 protein: CASRRTANEQFF
CDR3 DNA: TGTGCCAGCAGACGGACAGCGAATGAGCAGTTCTTC

clone size: .
D gene: .
V gene: TRBV10-2
J gene: TRBJ1-5
CDR3 protein: CASSESEGRGYQPQHF
CDR3 DNA: TGCGCCAGCAGTGAGTCTGAGGGCAGGGGATATCAGCCCCAGCATTTT

clone size: .
D gene: TRBD1
V gene: TRBV7-9
J gene: TRBJ1-2
CDR3 protein: CASSSQTGADYGYTF
CDR3 DNA: TGTGCCAGCAGCTCCCAGACAGGGGCGGACTATGGCTACACCTTC

clone size: .
D gene: .
V gene: TRBV6-6
J gene: TRBJ1-2
CDR3 protein: CASNLQGTYGYTF
CDR3 DNA: TGTGCCAGCAATCTACAGGGTACTTATGGCTACACCTTC

clone size: .
D gene: .
V gene: TRBV20-1
J gene: TRBJ1-4
CDR3 protein: CSVQGGEKLFF
CDR3 DNA: TGCAGTGTCCAGGGTGGTGAAAAACTGTTTTTT

clone size: .
D gene: .
V gene: TRBV28
J gene: TRBJ1-5
CDR3 protein: CASSFSRFSNQPQHF
CDR3 DNA: TGTGCCAGCAGTTTTAGCCGATTTAGCAATCAGCCCCAGCATTTT

clone size: once
D gene: .
V gene: TRBV6-5
J gene: TRBJ1-5
CDR3 protein: CASSSDINQPQHF
CDR3 DNA: TGTGCCAGCAGTTCGGACATCAATCAGCCCCAGCATTTT

clone size: .
D gene: .
V gene: TRBV6-1
J gene: TRBJ1-1
CDR3 protein: CASSDSGTLEAFF
CDR3 DNA: TGTGCCAGCAGTGATTCGGGGACACTCGAAGCTTTCTTT

clone size: .
D gene: .
V gene: TRBV7-9
J gene: TRBJ2-2
CDR3 protein: CASSSEWGQGPGNTGELFF
CDR3 DNA: TGTGCCAGCAGCAGTGAATGGGGGCAGGGGCCTGGGAACACCGGGGAGCTGTTTTTT

clone size: .
D gene: TRBD1
V gene: TRBV2
J gene: TRBJ1-6
CDR3 protein: CASSATGERNSPLHF
CDR3 DNA: TGTGCCAGCAGTGCGACAGGGGAACGCAATTCACCCCTCCACTTT

clone size: many
D gene: TRBD1
V gene: TRBV3-1/TRBV3-2
J gene: TRBJ2-7
CDR3 protein: CASSHEQDIVPGQGAYEQYF
CDR3 DNA: TGTGCCAGCAGCCATGAACAGGACATTGTACCGGGACAGGGCGCCTACGAGCAGTACTTC

clone size: .
D gene: .
V gene: TRBV15
J gene: TRBJ2-3
CDR3 protein: CATSGGTGWDTQYF
CDR3 DNA: TGTGCCACCAGCGGGGGCACGGGGTGGGATACGCAGTATTTT

clone size: few
D gene: .
V gene: TRBV12-3/TRBV12-4
J gene: TRBJ1-2
CDR3 protein: CASSLISGYTF
CDR3 DNA: TGTGCCAGCAGTTTAATTTCGGGCTACACCTTC

clone size: .
D gene: TRBD1
V gene: TRBV11-2
J gene: TRBJ1-2
CDR3 protein: CASSLGQGMEGYTF
CDR3 DNA: TGTGCCAGCAGCTTAGGACAGGGGATGGAAGGCTACACCTTC

clone size: once
D gene: TRBD2
V gene: TRBV7-2
J gene: TRBJ2-7
CDR3 protein: CASSSSGAGEQYF
CDR3 DNA: TGTGCCAGCAGCTCTAGCGGGGCTGGTGAGCAGTACTTC

clone size: .
D gene: .
V gene: TRBV21-1
J gene: TRBJ2-7
CDR3 protein: CASIERAETYEQYF
CDR3 DNA: TGTGCCAGCATCGAGAGAGCGGAGACCTACGAGCAGTACTTC

clone size: .
D gene: TRBD1
V gene: TRBV7-3
J gene: TRBJ2-3
CDR3 protein: CASSQQGLTTDTQYF
CDR3 DNA: TGTGCCAGCAGCCAACAGGGGCTTACCACAGATACGCAGTATTTT

clone size: .
D gene: .
V gene: TRBV7-2
J gene: TRBJ1-1
CDR3 protein: CASSLVAGVDTEAFF
CDR3 DNA: TGTGCCAGCAGCTTAGTGGCAGGGGTGGACACTGAAGCTTTCTTT

clone size: .
D gene: TRBD1
V gene: TRBV30
J gene: TRBJ2-3
CDR3 protein: CAWNLGDRGADTQYF
CDR3 DNA: TGTGCCTGGAATCTTGGGGACAGGGGCGCGGATACGCAGTATTTT

clone size: once
D gene: TRBD2
V gene: TRBV7-2
J gene: TRBJ2-7
CDR3 protein: CASSFPPSGRSYEQYF
CDR3 DNA: TGTGCCAGCAGCTTTCCCCCTAGCGGGAGGAGTTACGAGCAGTACTTC

clone size: .
D gene: TRBD2
V gene: TRBV3-1/TRBV3-2
J gene: TRBJ2-2
CDR3 protein: CASSPQGLANTGELFF
CDR3 DNA: TGTGCCAGCAGCCCACAGGGACTAGCGAACACCGGGGAGCTGTTTTTT

clone size: once
D gene: TRBD1
V gene: TRBV5-1
J gene: TRBJ1-4
CDR3 protein: CASSPGTGPNEKLFF
CDR3 DNA: TGCGCCAGCAGCCCTGGGACAGGTCCTAATGAAAAACTGTTTTTT

clone size: .
D gene: TRBD2
V gene: TRBV6-5
J gene: TRBJ2-1
CDR3 protein: CASSYPGGNEQFF
CDR3 DNA: TGTGCCAGCAGTTATCCGGGGGGAAATGAGCAGTTCTTC

clone size: .
D gene: .
V gene: TRBV27
J gene: TRBJ1-2
CDR3 protein: CASSPQGANYGYTF
CDR3 DNA: TGTGCCAGCAGCCCCCAGGGCGCTAACTATGGCTACACCTTC

clone size: .
D gene: .
V gene: TRBV5-3
J gene: TRBJ1-3
CDR3 protein: CAKKKDRSSSGNTIYF
CDR3 DNA: TGTGCCAAGAAGAAGGACAGAAGTTCCTCTGGAAACACCATATATTTT

clone size: .
D gene: .
V gene: TRBV7-9
J gene: TRBJ1-5
CDR3 protein: CASSLVSQTRFSNQPQHF
CDR3 DNA: TGTGCCAGCAGCTTAGTCTCACAAACACGATTTAGCAATCAGCCCCAGCATTTT

clone size: .
D gene: TRBD2
V gene: TRBV28
J gene: TRBJ2-7
CDR3 protein: CASSLAGEVFEQYF
CDR3 DNA: TGTGCCAGCAGTTTAGCGGGAGAAGTATTCGAGCAGTACTTC

clone size: .
D gene: TRBD1
V gene: TRBV5-5
J gene: TRBJ1-1
CDR3 protein: CASSLLSGGTEAFF
CDR3 DNA: TGTGCCAGCAGCCTATTGTCAGGGGGCACTGAAGCTTTCTTT

clone size: few
D gene: .
V gene: TRBV11-2
J gene: TRBJ1-1
CDR3 protein: CASSLYPGKSYTEAFF
CDR3 DNA: TGTGCCAGCAGCTTATATCCGGGAAAGAGTTACACTGAAGCTTTCTTT

clone size: .
D gene: .
V gene: TRBV6-5
J gene: TRBJ1-6
CDR3 protein: CASRKGGTDNSPLHF
CDR3 DNA: TGTGCCAGCAGGAAGGGGGGGACGGACAATTCACCCCTCCACTTT

clone size: .
D gene: TRBD1
V gene: TRBV27
J gene: TRBJ2-1
CDR3 protein: CASSFGTGSYNEQFF
CDR3 DNA: TGTGCCAGCAGTTTCGGGACAGGGTCGTACAATGAGCAGTTCTTC

clone size: .
D gene: TRBD2
V gene: TRBV10-2
J gene: TRBJ2-3
CDR3 protein: CASSAGLAGGDTQYF
CDR3 DNA: TGCGCCAGCAGCGCCGGACTAGCGGGAGGGGATACGCAGTATTTT

clone size: .
D gene: TRBD1
V gene: TRBV6-5
J gene: TRBJ2-7
CDR3 protein: CASSYLGQGGFYEQYF
CDR3 DNA: TGTGCCAGCAGTTACTTAGGACAGGGGGGCTTCTACGAGCAGTACTTC

clone size: .
D gene: TRBD1
V gene: TRBV9
J gene: TRBJ1-1
CDR3 protein: CASSELGQGVGTEAFF
CDR3 DNA: TGTGCCAGCAGCGAGCTGGGACAGGGGGTGGGCACTGAAGCTTTCTTT

clone size: .
D gene: TRBD2
V gene: TRBV6-2/TRBV6-3
J gene: TRBJ2-1
CDR3 protein: CASSYPLTGGPRSSYNEQFF
CDR3 DNA: TGTGCCAGCAGTTATCCACTCACGGGAGGCCCCCGGAGCTCCTACAATGAGCAGTTCTTC

clone size: few
D gene: TRBD1
V gene: TRBV7-9
J gene: TRBJ1-2
CDR3 protein: CASSPTGYGYGYTF
CDR3 DNA: TGTGCCAGCAGCCCGACAGGGTACGGCTATGGCTACACCTTC

clone size: .
D gene: .
V gene: TRBV15
J gene: TRBJ1-5
CDR3 protein: CATSRDYIFVNQPQHF
CDR3 DNA: TGTGCCACCAGCAGAGATTATATTTTCGTCAATCAGCCCCAGCATTTT

clone size: .
D gene: TRBD1
V gene: TRBV29-1
J gene: TRBJ2-7
CDR3 protein: CSATTSGQGYEQYF
CDR3 DNA: TGCAGCGCGACGACCTCGGGACAGGGCTACGAGCAGTACTTC

clone size: .
D gene: TRBD1
V gene: TRBV19
J gene: TRBJ2-7
CDR3 protein: CASSIEDRGDEQYF
CDR3 DNA: TGTGCCAGTAGTATAGAGGACAGGGGCGACGAGCAGTACTTC

clone size: .
D gene: TRBD1
V gene: TRBV28
J gene: TRBJ1-6
CDR3 protein: CARSGDRGFINSPLHF
CDR3 DNA: TGTGCCAGAAGTGGGGACAGGGGTTTCATTAATTCACCCCTCCACTTT

clone size: few
D gene: TRBD2
V gene: TRBV6-2/TRBV6-3
J gene: TRBJ2-7
CDR3 protein: CASSSLIRPSGSYEQYF
CDR3 DNA: TGTGCCAGCAGCTCTCTAATAAGGCCTAGCGGATCCTACGAGCAGTACTTC

clone size: .
D gene: TRBD1
V gene: TRBV18
J gene: TRBJ2-1
CDR3 protein: CASSERGRGNEQFF
CDR3 DNA: TGTGCCAGCTCGGAGAGGGGGCGCGGCAATGAGCAGTTCTTC

clone size: .
D gene: .
V gene: TRBV7-3
J gene: TRBJ1-1
CDR3 protein: CASSLGHLNTEAFF
CDR3 DNA: TGTGCCAGCAGCTTAGGACATCTGAACACTGAAGCTTTCTTT